The 19 T cell receptor beta chains below all came from one sample that was sequenced in a study of T cells after yellow fever vaccination. TCRdb processed the 5' RACE reads anew with MiXCR; each CDR3 protein has one entry. The table shows about 300,000 distinct CDR3 sequences, with around 8.6% occurring only once. Here the sequenced sample was CD4+ T cells sorted from PBMCs, taken 5 days after the yellow fever booster vaccination. These receptors were collected from a man aged 18 to 30 who received the YFV17D yellow fever vaccine.

The rearrangement links TRBV9 to TRBJ2-2; possibly TRBD2 for D (6 bases). This CDR3 is 15 amino acids long. Germline values: CDR1 SGDLS, CDR2 YYNGEE. Trimming stripped 0 bases from V and 7 bases from J, with 13 bases between. The CDR3 DNA sequence: TGTGCCAGCAGCGTAGGTGGGACTCGGAACGGGGAGCTGTTTTTT. Translating gives CASSVGGTRNGELFF.

This rearrangement joins TRBV19 to TRBJ2-7; 7 nucleotides align to TRBD2. The V gene's germline CDR1 is LNHDA and CDR2 SQIVND (reference sequence). The CDR3 sequence is 15 residues long. Unmatched junction bases numbered 11, after V lost 6 bases and J lost 3 bases. In DNA, the CDR3 is TGTGCCAGTAGGGATGAGCGGGGCCCGGTCTACGAGCAGTACTTC. Protein sequence: CASRDERGPVYEQYF.

This clonotype was picked up a small number of times. The chain joins TRBV25-1 to TRBJ2-1; the match to TRBD2 covers 11 bases. Germline V gene lookup returns CDR1 MGHDK and CDR2 SYGVNS. The V segment lost 4 bases and the J segment 1 base; nucleotides outside the gene matches: 3. The CDR3 is made up of 16 amino acids. The CDR3 reads CASSVLAGVSYNEQFF. CDR3 coding DNA: TGTGCCAGCAGTGTACTAGCGGGGGTTTCCTACAATGAGCAGTTCTTC.

This clonotype has only a few counts. The rearrangement uses TRBV6-6 and TRBJ2-3; 13 nucleotides align to TRBD2. The CDR3 is 16 amino acids. The ends lost 2 bases at V and 1 base at J; junction bases unmatched: 0. Germline V gene lookup returns CDR1 MNHNY and CDR2 SVGAGI (reference sequence). The CDR3 loop is CASSYGTSGGTDTQYF. The CDR3 DNA follows: TGTGCCAGCAGTTACGGGACTAGCGGGGGCACAGATACGCAGTATTTT.

The rearrangement uses TRBV29-1 and TRBJ1-4, with D tentatively TRBD1 (5 bases). Germline V lookup: CDR1 SQVTM, CDR2 ANQGSEA. V was trimmed by 3 bases and J by 0 bases, leaving 8 bases between them. This CDR3 is built from 14 residues. CDR3 residues: CSVDRGATNEKLFF. The CDR3 region has the DNA TGCAGCGTTGATCGGGGCGCAACTAATGAAAAACTGTTTTTT.

This clonotype appeared a few times. The chain uses TRBV3-1 and TRBJ2-2; D unresolved. The V and J ends lost 0 bases and 9 bases respectively, with 8 bases between them. This CDR3 region has 13 residues. Germline V CDR1 and CDR2: LGHDT, YNNKEL (reference sequence). CDR3 sequence reads: CASSQERARELFF. The DNA of the CDR3 is TGTGCCAGCAGCCAAGAAAGGGCCCGGGAGCTGTTTTTT.

The table lists this clonotype with many counts. This sequence joins TRBV5-4 and TRBJ2-5; D is undetermined. The V end lost 3 bases, the J end lost 4 bases, and 13 bases lay between the germline ends. In germline, CDR1 is SGHNT, CDR2 YYREEE (reference sequence). CDR3 length equals 14 residues. The CDR3 region has the DNA TGTGCCAGCAGCTCCCCGGGCGGTGGAGAGACCCAGTACTTC. Amino acids: CASSSPGGGETQYF.

The chain recombines TRBV20-1 with TRBJ2-3; D not certain. CDR3 size: 15 residues. Germline V gives CDR1 DFQATT, CDR2 SNEGSKA (reference sequence). The V and J ends lost 6 bases and 2 bases respectively, with 18 bases between them. In DNA form, the CDR3 reads TGCAGTGCCCCCCCCGGGTCCCCTCTCACAGATACGCAGTATTTT. As protein: CSAPPGSPLTDTQYF.

This clonotype was seen repeatedly, ten times or more. The chain carries TRBV7-8 and TRBJ2-7; perhaps TRBD1 as D (6 bases). V was cut by 1 base and J by 3 bases, with 7 bases left in between. Germline loops: CDR1 SGHVS, CDR2 FQNEAQ. The CDR3 covers 13 residues. The CDR3 DNA is TGTGCCAGCAGCTTAGACAGGGTCTACGAGCAGTACGTC. Its protein is CASSLDRVYEQYV.

This clonotype was seen only a few times. The chain employs TRBV24-1 and TRBJ1-2; D gene uncertain. Per the germline V gene, CDR1 is KGHDR and CDR2 is SFDVKD. CDR3 size: 14 residues. Trimming removed 8 bases from V and 0 bases from J, with 12 bases in between. The CDR3, as DNA: TGTGCCACCATCTTTCCGGGCACTAACTATGGCTACACCTTC. This gives the protein CATIFPGTNYGYTF.

The V gene is TRBV6-2 or TRBV6-3, the J gene TRBJ1-1, with 7 bases fitting TRBD1. Trimming cost V 2 bases and J 0 bases; bases outside gene matches: 6. CDR1 is MNHEY, CDR2 SVGEGT, per germline. This CDR3 has 16 residues. The CDR3 is CASSYHQTGVNTEAFF. The CDR3 coding sequence is TGTGCCAGCAGTTACCACCAAACAGGGGTGAACACTGAAGCTTTCTTT.

The V call is TRBV11-1, the J call TRBJ2-3; D gene uncertain. CDR1 SGHAT and CDR2 FQDESV come from the germline V gene (reference sequence). V was trimmed by 5 bases and J by 2 bases, leaving 17 bases between them. The CDR3 spans 16 residues. The DNA of the CDR3 is TGTGCCAGCAGCCCAAATAGCAGAATTAACACAGATACGCAGTATTTT. Translation gives CASSPNSRINTDTQYF.

A few counts support this clonotype. The V call is TRBV19, the J call TRBJ2-1; weak D call: TRBD1 (6 bases). Deletions cut 8 bases from V and 6 bases from J, with 8 bases between. Germline CDR1 and CDR2: LNHDA and SQIVND (reference sequence). The CDR3 extends over 11 amino acids. The chain's CDR3 is CASGQSNEQFF. The CDR3 DNA follows: TGTGCCAGTGGACAGAGCAATGAGCAGTTCTTC.

This clonotype was detected ten times or more. The chain carries TRBV7-2 and TRBJ2-4; TRBD2 matches 13 bases. V was clipped by 3 bases and J by 3 bases; unmatched bases: 5. Germline V gives CDR1 SGHTA, CDR2 FQGNSA. The CDR3 covers 17 residues. CDR3 bases: TGTGCCAGCAGCTTTGGGGGGACTAGCGGGGACAAAAACATTCAGTACTTC. Translated: CASSFGGTSGDKNIQYF.

The CDR3: CASSRRTARNTGELFF. CDR3 in DNA: TGTGCCAGCAGCAGACGGACAGCCAGGAACACCGGGGAGCTGTTTTTT. The V gene is TRBV6-5, the J gene TRBJ2-2; TRBD1 is a possible D gene (6 bases). V gave up 6 bases and J gave up 1 base, with 15 bases separating them. The germline CDR1 and CDR2 sequences are MNHEY and SVGAGI. This CDR3 has 16 amino acids.

A note on this clonotype: The junction departs from germline at one end; a sequencing error may be responsible. The chain combines TRBV20-1 with TRBJ2-3; TRBD1 agrees at 10 bases. Germline V CDR1 and CDR2: DFQATT, SNEGSKA (reference sequence). This CDR3 region has 14 residues. This chain's CDR3 is CSAKPGQGLDTQCF. CDR3 nucleotides: TGCAGTGCAAAACCGGGACAGGGGTTGGATACGCAGTGTTTT.

This clonotype was observed a handful of times. V usage is TRBV5-6 and J usage is TRBJ1-5; D is unclear. The germline V and J ends were trimmed by 1 base and 4 bases, with 6 bases remaining between them. Looked up from germline, CDR1 is SGHDT and CDR2 is YYEEEE. CDR3 length: 13 residues. CDR3 loop: CASSLFGNQPQHF. The CDR3 nucleotides are TGTGCCAGCAGCTTGTTCGGGAATCAGCCCCAGCATTTT.

This clonotype was found a few times. The chain is built from TRBV10-3 and TRBJ1-6; D may be TRBD1 (6 bases). Trimming stripped 2 bases from V and 0 bases from J, with 26 bases between. The CDR3 is 22 amino acids. CDR1 ENHRY and CDR2 SYGVKD come from the germline V gene. CDR3 amino acids: CAISEPNYRDQSIRSYNSPLHF. DNA for the CDR3: TGTGCCATCAGTGAGCCGAACTACAGGGATCAGAGTATCCGCTCCTATAATTCACCCCTCCACTTT.

This clonotype was recorded many times. The rearrangement links TRBV4-1 to TRBJ1-1; a weak D match, TRBD1 (6 bases). V was trimmed by 0 bases and J by 4 bases, leaving 12 bases between them. CDR3 length: 15 residues. In germline, CDR1 is MGHRA, CDR2 YSYEKL. CDR3 in DNA: TGCGCCAGCAGCCAAGAGCAGGGGTCGAGCACTGAAGCTTTCTTT. It codes for CASSQEQGSSTEAFF.